This TCR beta chain originates from a study of blood T cell repertoires in COVID-19. The wider study: Acute-phase and convalescent COVID-19 samples originated in the United States, Italy and Spain.

This clone was observed once. Study processing details: Scientists estimated how many nucleated cells there were by amplifying reference gene primers. Only in-frame clones appear in the TCRdb table, and some are missing; sequencing was by immunoSEQ multiplex PCR. That table is the source of V, J and clone size, and D and trimming were worked out from the DNA. The sample holds over 150,000 clones; around nine tenths are singletons and the top ten take under 13%. Enrollment of patients from Seattle took place during active infection, with longitudinal follow-up. V lost 6 bases and J lost 8; bases outside the gene matches: 12. CDR3 size: 15 residues. The germline gives CDR1 MNHEY, CDR2 SMNVEV (reference sequence).

The TCR originated in a woman in her seventies with COVID-19, enrolled during active disease. Source material: peripheral blood. J is TRBJ2-2 and V is TRBV27, with TRBD2 matching 7 bases. CDR3 protein: CASRLNSGLPGELFF. CDR3 bases: TGTGCCAGCAGACTCAATTCGGGACTACCTGGGGAGCTGTTTTTT.